These T cell receptor beta chains were read from a single sample in a study of T cells in Graves' hyperthyroidism and ophthalmopathy. Using its own MiXCR run on the multiplex PCR reads, TCRdb lists one record per CDR3 protein. The sample has 800,000 or so distinct CDR3 sequences, more than 30% seen once; the top ten hold around 10%. Material for sequencing was blood. The source is a man between 18 and 29 years old with Graves' hyperthyroidism. The CDR3 runs from the conserved cysteine through the conserved F or W. The D gene is left open where the match is weak. Expanded clones get a size class; other rows say once, few or many, or leave the size out.

few,NA,TRBV20-1,TRBJ1-1,TGCAGTGCTAGGTTCACTGAAGCTTTCTTT,CSARFTEAFF
NA,NA,TRBV4-3,TRBJ2-6,TGCGCCAGCAGCCAAGACTGGTCATCTGGGGCCAACGTCCTGACTTTC,CASSQDWSSGANVLTF
many,NA,TRBV9,TRBJ1-6,TGTGCCAGCAGCGTAGGGCAGGGGTCGGATTCACCCCTCCACTTT,CASSVGQGSDSPLHF
few,TRBD1,TRBV7-2,TRBJ2-7,TGTGCCAGCAGCTTAATGGGGACAGGGTTCGAGCAGTACTTC,CASSLMGTGFEQYF
NA,NA,TRBV20-1,TRBJ1-6,TGCAGTGCTAGAGATCCGGACTATAATTCACCCCTCCACTTT,CSARDPDYNSPLHF
NA,NA,TRBV7-2,TRBJ2-7,TGTGCCAGCAGCGCCCCGGACAGATACGAGAGGGAGCAGTACTTC,CASSAPDRYEREQYF
NA,TRBD1,TRBV29-1,TRBJ1-1,TGCAGCGTTGAACCTGGACAGGGAAGTGACACTGAAGCTTTCTTT,CSVEPGQGSDTEAFF
NA,NA,TRBV6-5,TRBJ2-7,TGTGCCAGCAGCGTAGACGGACTCCCGCCGGACGAGCAGTACTTC,CASSVDGLPPDEQYF
few,TRBD1,TRBV12-3/TRBV12-4,TRBJ2-2,TGTGCCAGCAGGGTGGACAGGTCGTTCACCGGGGAGCTGTTTTTT,CASRVDRSFTGELFF
many,NA,TRBV9,TRBJ1-4,TGTGCCAGCAGCTCTTCGGGGGGAGGAATGGTTTTT,CASSSSGGGMVF
many,TRBD1,TRBV7-8,TRBJ1-3,TGTGCCAGCAGCTTAGCTCTGCAGGGGGCCTCTGGAAACACCATATATTTT,CASSLALQGASGNTIYF
few,NA,TRBV20-1,TRBJ1-2,TGCAGTGCCCCAAGGACGGATCCTTTCGACGGGTATGGCTACACCTTC,CSAPRTDPFDGYGYTF
NA,NA,TRBV20-1,TRBJ2-6,TGCAGTGCTAGGCTAGGGGGGACCGGGGCCAACGTCCTGACTTTC,CSARLGGTGANVLTF
many,TRBD2,TRBV15,TRBJ2-7,TGTGCCACCAGCAGACGTAGCGGGAGGGCACCCTACGAGCAGTACTTC,CATSRRSGRAPYEQYF
NA,TRBD1,TRBV7-2,TRBJ2-2,TGCGCCAGCAGCCATACAGGGGGCACCGGGGAGCTGTTTTTT,CASSHTGGTGELFF
many,TRBD1,TRBV29-1,TRBJ1-2,TGCAGCGTTGCAGGGGGTAACTATGGCTACACCTTC,CSVAGGNYGYTF
few,TRBD2,TRBV5-1,TRBJ2-2,TGCGCCAGCAGCTTGGAGGCGGGAGACTACACCGGGGAGCTGTTTTTT,CASSLEAGDYTGELFF
NA,NA,TRBV20-1,TRBJ1-2,TGCAGTGCTAGAAACAGTACTAACTATGGCTACACCTTC,CSARNSTNYGYTF
NA,NA,TRBV15,TRBJ1-6,TGTGCCACCAGCAGAGCGACAGGCGGAACCCTCCACTTT,CATSRATGGTLHF
NA,NA,TRBV7-2,TRBJ1-6,TGTGCCAGCAGCTTAGCGCAAGAAGTAAATTCACCCCTCCACTTT,CASSLAQEVNSPLHF
NA,TRBD1,TRBV15,TRBJ2-2,TGTGCCACCAGCAGCGACAGGGTGAACACCGGGGAGCTGTTTTTT,CATSSDRVNTGELFF
many,NA,TRBV20-1,TRBJ1-4,TGCAGTGCTAGTGAGATACTGGGTAATGAAAAACTGTTTTTT,CSASEILGNEKLFF
NA,NA,TRBV20-1,TRBJ1-4,TGCAGTGCTAGTAATAATGAAAAACTGTTTTTT,CSASNNEKLFF
many,NA,TRBV7-9,TRBJ1-1,TGTGCCAGCAGCTTAGCGCAAGGGGCATCGGGAGCTTTCTTT,CASSLAQGASGAFF
few,NA,TRBV5-4,TRBJ1-3,TGTGCCAGCAGCTCGAGGACCACGACTGGAAACACCATATATTTT,CASSSRTTTGNTIYF
few,NA,TRBV7-6,TRBJ2-7,TGTGCTAGCAGCTTCGCTAGCTCTGGCGAGCAGTACTTC,CASSFASSGEQYF
NA,NA,TRBV5-5,TRBJ2-7,TGTGCCAGCAGCACAGGACAGACGTCCTACGAGCAGTACTTC,CASSTGQTSYEQYF
few,NA,TRBV2,TRBJ2-7,TGTGCCAGCACCGAGCGCTACGAGCAGTACTTC,CASTERYEQYF
NA,TRBD1,TRBV10-2,TRBJ2-2,TGCGCCAGCAACCGACAGGGCGGGGAGCTGTTTTTT,CASNRQGGELFF
many,NA,TRBV15,TRBJ1-4,TGTGCCACAGCGAAGGGCGGAACTAATGAAAAACTGTTTTTT,CATAKGGTNEKLFF
NA,NA,TRBV19,TRBJ1-5,TGTGCCAGTAGTATCCAGGTTGAGGGCAATCAGCCCCAGCATTTT,CASSIQVEGNQPQHF
once,NA,TRBV7-2,TRBJ2-7,TGTGCCAGCAGCTCTAAGGATTCCTACGAGCAGTACTTC,CASSSKDSYEQYF
NA,NA,TRBV4-1,TRBJ1-2,TGCGCCAGCAGTCTCTCTGGTACGAACTATGGCTACACCTTC,CASSLSGTNYGYTF
many,NA,TRBV15,TRBJ1-5,TGTGCCACCAGCAGAGATTGGGGGGAGGTTCAGCCCCAGCATTTT,CATSRDWGEVQPQHF
many,NA,TRBV12-5,TRBJ2-6,TGTGCTAGCCGCGGGGCCAACGTCCTGACTTTC,CASRGANVLTF
many,NA,TRBV29-1,TRBJ2-7,TGCAGCGTTGATACTCCGGGCTCCTACGAGCAGTACTTC,CSVDTPGSYEQYF
few,NA,TRBV2,TRBJ2-7,TGTGCCAGCAGAGGCCCTCCTGCCTACGAGCAGTACTTC,CASRGPPAYEQYF
NA,NA,TRBV12-3/TRBV12-4,TRBJ2-5,TGTGCCAGCAGCCTGCACTTCCAAGAGGCCCAGTACTTC,CASSLHFQEAQYF
NA,TRBD1,TRBV29-1,TRBJ1-3,TGCAGCGTCTATACCGGGACAGGTGACTCTGGAAACACCATATATTTT,CSVYTGTGDSGNTIYF
NA,NA,TRBV10-3,TRBJ2-7,TGTGCCAGCCTAGGGTGGGATCGAGAGCAGTACTTC,CASLGWDREQYF
many,NA,TRBV29-1,TRBJ1-2,TGCAGCGCGGGGACGTTTTTTGGAGGCTACACCTTC,CSAGTFFGGYTF
NA,NA,TRBV7-2,TRBJ1-3,TGTGCCAGCAGCTTTCGGGGCGCGGGATATGGAAACACCATATATTTT,CASSFRGAGYGNTIYF
NA,NA,TRBV19,TRBJ1-1,TGTGCCAGTAGTACAGGGACCGTCCGGACCCAGACCGCTGAAGCTTTCTTT,CASSTGTVRTQTAEAFF
NA,TRBD1,TRBV5-1,TRBJ1-2,TGCGCCAGCAGCTTGGAACAGGGGGCTAAAGGCTACACCTTC,CASSLEQGAKGYTF
once,NA,TRBV7-2,TRBJ2-7,TGTGCCAGCTCACCGCCAGGGGATCCCGAGCAGTACTTC,CASSPPGDPEQYF
many,NA,TRBV12-3/TRBV12-4,TRBJ1-5,TGTGCCAGCAGTTTCGACGGCTATCAGCCCCAGCATTTT,CASSFDGYQPQHF
many,NA,TRBV11-2,TRBJ1-2,TGTGCCAGCAGCTTAGATCCCCAGGGTCCGAACTATGGCTACACCTTC,CASSLDPQGPNYGYTF
NA,NA,TRBV2,TRBJ1-6,TGTGCCAGCAGCCAGGGACGGGCCAATTCACCCCTCCACTTT,CASSQGRANSPLHF
once,TRBD2,TRBV13,TRBJ2-2,TGTGCCAGCAGGGACGCTAGCGGGTCAACCGGGGAGCTGTTTTTT,CASRDASGSTGELFF
NA,NA,TRBV7-9,TRBJ1-5,TGTGCCAGCAGCGTGTGGGACGGAAATCAGCCCCAGCATTTT,CASSVWDGNQPQHF
NA,NA,TRBV5-1,TRBJ2-5,TGCGCCAGCAGCTTGGGGGCGGGGACCGTCCAAGAGACCCAGTACTTC,CASSLGAGTVQETQYF
NA,NA,TRBV20-1,TRBJ1-3,TGCAGTGCTAGAGATCGTTTGACGGGCGCTGGAAACACCATATATTTT,CSARDRLTGAGNTIYF
many,TRBD2,TRBV29-1,TRBJ2-7,TGCAGCGTCTTATACCGGGAGGCCGAGCAGTACTTC,CSVLYREAEQYF
few,NA,TRBV10-3,TRBJ1-1,TGTGCCATTTTTCCTCTGGTCAGGGAGGTGGAGGGAGAAGCTTTCTTT,CAIFPLVREVEGEAFF
many,NA,TRBV10-3,TRBJ2-7,TGTGCCATCAGGGACGTCCCCCAGGGGGGCTACGAGCAGTACTTC,CAIRDVPQGGYEQYF